Below, 21 T cell receptor beta chains from the same sample are listed, as sequenced in a study of neurological immune-mediated disorders. TCRdb re-analysed the 5' RACE reads in MiXCR, keeping a single row per CDR3 protein. The profile covers approximately 49,000 distinct CDR3 sequences, with approximately 9.1% appearing a single time and under 2% taken by the ten largest. The time point is: longitudinal time-point 1 (baseline). Input material: PBMCs. The receptor set was obtained from a woman aged 40 to 49 in good health.

This clonotype was counted at least ten times. V usage is TRBV7-8 and J usage is TRBJ2-2; D is perhaps TRBD2 (6 bases). Trimming took 3 bases from V and 5 from J, leaving 10 bases between them. Germline V gives CDR1 SGHVS, CDR2 FQNEAQ. The CDR3 runs 14 residues. This CDR3 is CASSFQGGTGELFF. The DNA of the CDR3 is TGTGCCAGCAGCTTTCAGGGAGGAACCGGGGAGCTGTTTTTT.

This clonotype came up many times. The chain has TRBV7-2 and TRBJ1-3, with no clear D. The germline V and J ends were trimmed by 7 bases and 1 base, with 23 bases remaining between them. The germline V gene has CDR1 SGHTA and CDR2 FQGNSA. The CDR3 extends over 18 amino acids. In nucleotides, the CDR3 is TGTGCCAGCAACTTGCGACTTCAAAGGGCCTTATCTGGAAACACCATATATTTT. Amino acids: CASNLRLQRALSGNTIYF.

This clonotype was counted at least ten times. The CDR3: CATSPAGVWYEQYF. As DNA, the CDR3 is TGTGCCACCAGTCCAGCGGGAGTCTGGTACGAGCAGTACTTC. The J gene is TRBJ2-7, the V gene TRBV24-1, with 8 bases that match TRBD2. From germline, CDR1 is KGHDR and CDR2 SFDVKD. Trimming at V came to 6 bases and at J to 4 bases, leaving 7 bases not matched to a gene. CDR3 size: 14 residues.

The table lists this clonotype with many counts. This sequence joins TRBV6-5 and TRBJ1-2; perhaps TRBD1 as D (5 bases). CDR3 size: 15 residues. V lost 4 bases, J lost 3 bases, and 15 bases lay in between. Per germline, CDR1 MNHEY and CDR2 SVGAGI. CDR3 coding DNA: TGTGCCAGCAGTTCCTTATACAGGAATCACTATGGCTACACCTTC. Translation: CASSSLYRNHYGYTF.

This clonotype has a count of ten or more. The J gene is TRBJ2-1, the V gene TRBV20-1, with D unclear. With 3 bases removed from V and 3 bases from J, the gap between germline ends came to 12 bases. The CDR3 runs to 14 residues. Looked up from germline, CDR1 is DFQATT and CDR2 is SNEGSKA (reference sequence). The CDR3 coding sequence is TGCAGTGCTAGCGGGTTACCAAGCTACAATGAGCAGTTCTTC. This translates into CSASGLPSYNEQFF.

The J gene is TRBJ2-7, the V gene TRBV10-3, with TRBD1 identical over 9 bases. V was pared by 6 bases and J by 5 bases, with 5 bases of the junction left unmatched. The germline CDR1 and CDR2 sequences are ENHRY and SYGVKD. This CDR3 contains 13 residues. Written as DNA, the CDR3 is TGTGCCATCAGCTCCGGGACAGGGAACGAGCAGTACTTC. Its protein is CAISSGTGNEQYF.

This clonotype was seen many times. The rearrangement links TRBV5-1 to TRBJ1-2; 7 positions agree with TRBD1. This CDR3 contains 13 residues. Germline values: CDR1 SGHRS, CDR2 YFSETQ. Losses at the gene ends were 8 bases for V and 8 bases for J; bases not matched to a gene: 12. The CDR3 sequence: CASSTGVASGYTF. CDR3 DNA sequence: TGCGCCAGTAGTACAGGGGTGGCGTCGGGCTACACCTTC.

This clonotype has at least ten counts. V is TRBV20-1 and J is TRBJ2-3; 12 bases are a match to TRBD2. Germline CDR1 reads DFQATT; CDR2 reads SNEGSKA (reference sequence). The CDR3 has 15 residues. With V trimmed by 6 bases and J by 3 bases, 7 bases remained unmatched. CDR3 DNA: TGCAGTGCCCCTCTAGCGGGAGGGAGTACAGATACGCAGTATTTT. Amino acid sequence: CSAPLAGGSTDTQYF.

Ten or more counts support this clonotype. The rearrangement joins TRBV5-1 to TRBJ2-3, with D hard to call. The CDR3 has 14 residues. V was cut by 0 bases and J by 2 bases, with 7 bases left in between. The germline V gene has CDR1 SGHRS and CDR2 YFSETQ. The CDR3 loop is CASSLGEVTDTQYF. The CDR3 nucleotides read TGCGCCAGCAGCTTGGGGGAAGTCACAGATACGCAGTATTTT. Together with reference TRBV5-1 and TRBJ2-3, the CDR3 gives the full variable domain: KAGVTQTPRYLIKTRGQQVTLSCSPISGHRSVSWYQQTPGQGLQFLFEYFSETQRNKGNFPGRFSGRQFSNSRSEMNVSTLELGDSALYLCASSLGEVTDTQYFGPGTRLTVL.

Points on this clonotype: Since the CDR3 does not end with the conserved phenylalanine or tryptophan, this likely comes from a read error. The chain has TRBV4-3 and TRBJ1-2, with D perhaps TRBD1 (6 bases). CDR3 size: 14 residues. The V end lost 0 bases, the J end lost 6 bases, and 11 bases lay between the germline ends. Germline V lookup: CDR1 LGHNA, CDR2 YSLEER. CDR3 sequence: CASSQDEGVDGYTL. DNA of the CDR3: TGCGCCAGCAGCCAAGATGAGGGGGTGGATGGCTACACCTTA.

At least ten counts were recorded for this clonotype. The rearrangement uses TRBV5-1 and TRBJ2-2; the D is unclear. CDR1 is SGHRS, CDR2 YFSETQ, per germline. The CDR3 spans 11 residues. V lost 7 bases to trimming and J lost 2 bases, with 3 bases between them. The CDR3 is CASGNTGELFF. CDR3 DNA: TGCGCCAGCGGAAACACCGGGGAGCTGTTTTTT.

The chain recombines TRBV19 with TRBJ2-7, with D perhaps given as TRBD1 or TRBD2 (6 bases each). CDR1 is LNHDA, CDR2 SQIVND, per germline (reference sequence). V shed 11 bases and J shed 6 bases, with 14 bases lying between them. The length of the CDR3 is 11 residues. As DNA, the CDR3 is TGTGCCTCAAGGGGGGAGGTCGAGCAGTACTTC. Its translation is CASRGEVEQYF. The whole variable domain, filled in from reference TRBV19 and TRBJ2-7, reads DGGITQSPKYLFRKEGQNVTLSCEQNLNHDAMYWYRQDPGQGLRLIYYSQIVNDFQKGDIAEGYSVSREKKESFPLTVTSAQKNPTAFYLCASRGEVEQYFGPGTRLTVT.

This clonotype was counted at least ten times. The chain has TRBV20-1 and TRBJ1-1; D gene unclear. V lost 5 bases, J lost 11 bases, and 15 bases lay in between. Per germline, CDR1 DFQATT and CDR2 SNEGSKA (reference sequence). The CDR3 contains 11 residues. In DNA, the CDR3 is TGCAGTGCTTGGGCCCCGGGCACGGCTTTCTTT. It yields the protein CSAWAPGTAFF.

The chain couples TRBV6-6 to TRBJ2-3; TRBD2 might be the D (5 bases). The germline V gene has CDR1 MNHNY and CDR2 SVGAGI (reference sequence). Trimming stripped 6 bases from V and 0 bases from J, with 16 bases between. CDR3 length equals 16 residues. The CDR3: CASRSAREGSTDTQYF. The CDR3 nucleotides are TGTGCCAGCAGATCAGCCCGAGAGGGAAGCACAGATACGCAGTATTTT.

This clonotype came up many times. The V and J genes are TRBV11-2 and TRBJ2-7, with D hard to call. Trimming stripped 10 bases from V and 2 bases from J, with 12 bases between. In germline, CDR1 is SGHAT, CDR2 FQNNGV. The CDR3 totals 12 residues. The CDR3 region is CATQGNAYEQYF. The CDR3 DNA is TGTGCCACCCAAGGCAATGCCTACGAGCAGTACTTC. The full variable domain, completed using reference TRBV11-2 and TRBJ2-7, is EAGVAQSPRYKIIEKRQSVAFWCNPISGHATLYWYQQILGQGPKLLIQFQNNGVVDDSQLPKDRFSAERLKGVDSTLKIQPAKLEDSAVYLCATQGNAYEQYFGPGTRLTVT.

This clonotype was seen ten or more times. This chain connects TRBV20-1 to TRBJ1-1; maybe TRBD1 (5 bases). V was pared by 4 bases and J by 4 bases, with 22 bases between. The germline V gene encodes CDR1 DFQATT and CDR2 SNEGSKA (reference sequence). The CDR3 loop spans 16 amino acids. CDR3 coding DNA: TGCAGTGCTAACCGAATCCCGGGCTCCGGGGGCACTGAAGCTTTCTTT. Translation: CSANRIPGSGGTEAFF.

Notes on this clonotype: The conserved phenylalanine or tryptophan normally closing the CDR3 is absent here, so this likely arose from a read error. The chain has TRBV7-2 and TRBJ2-1, with 11 bases lining up with TRBD2. The CDR3 sequence is 15 residues long. Germline assignment: CDR1 SGHTA and CDR2 FQGNSA. CDR3 sequence reads: CAISLAGGPGEEQFL. The CDR3 DNA reads TGTGCCATCAGCTTAGCGGGGGGGCCCGGAGAGGAGCAGTTCCTC.

This clonotype was observed at least ten times. J is TRBJ2-1 and V is TRBV18; D perhaps matches TRBD2 (5 bases). Germline lookup yields CDR1 KGHSH and CDR2 LQKENI. V was trimmed by 0 bases and J by 0 bases, leaving 9 bases between them. The CDR3 length is 16 residues. CDR3: CASSPPSTSSYNEQFF. CDR3 DNA sequence: TGTGCCAGCTCACCACCGAGTACTAGCTCCTACAATGAGCAGTTCTTC.

This clonotype has ten or more counts. The J gene is TRBJ2-2, the V gene TRBV20-1; D ambiguous. The length of the CDR3 is 15 residues. CDR1 is DFQATT, CDR2 SNEGSKA, per germline (reference sequence). V was cut by 5 bases and J by 2 bases, with 15 bases left in between. For the CDR3, the DNA is TGCAGTGCTCCCCCTCGGTGGCCAAACACCGGGGAGCTGTTTTTT. Protein product: CSAPPRWPNTGELFF.

This clonotype was found many times. The chain combines TRBV20-1 with TRBJ1-1; 9 bases match TRBD1. The trim removed 3 bases at V and 5 bases at J, leaving 4 bases unmatched. The CDR3 totals 13 residues. Germline V gene sequence: CDR1 DFQATT, CDR2 SNEGSKA (reference sequence). The CDR3 nucleotides read TGCAGTGCTAGCCGGGACAGGGCGACTGAAGCTTTCTTT. Protein product: CSASRDRATEAFF.

This clonotype was picked up many times. This rearrangement joins TRBV20-1 to TRBJ1-2, with a tentative D call TRBD1 (5 bases). The CDR3 runs 12 residues. Trimming took off 3 bases at V and 8 bases at J, with 13 bases between the two ends. Germline lookup yields CDR1 DFQATT and CDR2 SNEGSKA (reference sequence). The CDR3 loop is CSARGVAGGYTF. As DNA, the CDR3 is TGCAGTGCTAGGGGGGTGGCGGGGGGCTACACCTTC.